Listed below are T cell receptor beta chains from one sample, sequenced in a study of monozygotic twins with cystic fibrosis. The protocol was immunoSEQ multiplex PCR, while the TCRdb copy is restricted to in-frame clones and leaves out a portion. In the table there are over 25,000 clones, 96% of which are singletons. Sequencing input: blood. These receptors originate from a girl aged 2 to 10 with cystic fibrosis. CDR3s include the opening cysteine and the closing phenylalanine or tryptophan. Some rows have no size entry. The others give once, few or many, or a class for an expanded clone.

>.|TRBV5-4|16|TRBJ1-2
CASSPTGSGANYGYTF
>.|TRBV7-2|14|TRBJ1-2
CASTSSWNSGPGTF
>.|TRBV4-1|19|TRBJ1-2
CASSQDTRPLGRKFYGYTF
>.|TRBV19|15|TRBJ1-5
CASRHPTGSHQPQHF
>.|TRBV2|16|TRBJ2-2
CASSDRGRRNTGELFF
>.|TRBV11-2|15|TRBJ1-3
CASSVRRGPGNTIYF
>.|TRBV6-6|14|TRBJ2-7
CASSSEGSSYEQYF
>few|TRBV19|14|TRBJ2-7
CASSMVQPSYEQYF
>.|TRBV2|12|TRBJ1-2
CASSGAQYGYTF
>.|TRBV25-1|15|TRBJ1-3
CASSKTGQDGNTIYF
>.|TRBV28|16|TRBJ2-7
CASRSALFGRHYEQYF
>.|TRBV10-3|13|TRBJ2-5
CAISGQDQETQYF
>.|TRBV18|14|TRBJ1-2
CASSPTGANYGYTF
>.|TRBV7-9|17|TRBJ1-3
CASTLTGPTRGGNTIYF
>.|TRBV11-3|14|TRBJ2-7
CASSLQDLTGEQYF
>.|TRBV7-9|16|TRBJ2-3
CASSLAQGVSTDTQYF
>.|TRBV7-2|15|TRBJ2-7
CASSVGLAGGREQYF
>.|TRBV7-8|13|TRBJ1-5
CASSLAGGEPQHF
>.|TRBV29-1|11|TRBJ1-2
CSVAQTYGYTF
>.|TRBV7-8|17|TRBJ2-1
CASSLAFRLRTYNEQFF
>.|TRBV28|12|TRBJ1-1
CASTQMNTEAFF
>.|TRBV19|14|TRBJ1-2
CASSRLRANYGYTF
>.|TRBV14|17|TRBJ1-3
CASSQDYRYGSGNTIYF
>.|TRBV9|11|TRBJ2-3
CASSSPDTQYF
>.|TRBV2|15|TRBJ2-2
CASRVPGLGGGELFF
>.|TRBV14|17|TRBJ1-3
CASSQDQRAHGGNTIYF
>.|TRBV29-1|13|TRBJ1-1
CSVEGQLNTEAFF
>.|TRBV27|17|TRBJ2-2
CASSLSGTSGSKWELFF
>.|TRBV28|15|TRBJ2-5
CASSPGLAGRETQYF
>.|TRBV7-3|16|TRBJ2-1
CASSLSGTSGSNEQFF
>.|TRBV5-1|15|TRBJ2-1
CASSLDGRTYNEQFF
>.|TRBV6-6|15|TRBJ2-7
CASSYSRDYFYEQYF
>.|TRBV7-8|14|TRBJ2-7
CASSLTGEAYEQYF
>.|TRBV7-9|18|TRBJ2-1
CASSLVASGSLGDNEQFF
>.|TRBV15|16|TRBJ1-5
CATSKGRTGLDQPQHF
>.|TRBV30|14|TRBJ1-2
CAWSVRAGNYGYTF
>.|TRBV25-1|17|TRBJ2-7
CASSEFHAVQGPYEQYF
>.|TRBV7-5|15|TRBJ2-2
CVRSLPGQGTGELFF
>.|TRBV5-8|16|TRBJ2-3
CASSLVRGSSTDTQYF
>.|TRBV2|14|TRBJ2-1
CAAVVILAGGQQFF
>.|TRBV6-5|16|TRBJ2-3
CASSWLAGAPTDTQYF
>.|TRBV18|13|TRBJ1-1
CASSLKNWGEAFF
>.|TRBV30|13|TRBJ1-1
CAWTMSLNTEAFF
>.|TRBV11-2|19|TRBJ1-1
CASSWRVIESGGVGTEAFF
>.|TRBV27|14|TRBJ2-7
CASSASGTAYEQYF
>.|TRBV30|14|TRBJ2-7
CAWSPGQGTGEQYF
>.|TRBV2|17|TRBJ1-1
CASSDIWQGPSGTEAFF
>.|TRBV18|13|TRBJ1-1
CASSPEGGTEAFF
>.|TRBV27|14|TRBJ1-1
CASSHPGLNTEAFF
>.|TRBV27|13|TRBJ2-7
CASSPGLAYEQYF
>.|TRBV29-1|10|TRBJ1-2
CSVYLDRYTF
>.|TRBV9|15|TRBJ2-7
CASSSAAYGSYEQYF
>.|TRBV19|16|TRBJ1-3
CASSMVRGSSGNTIYF
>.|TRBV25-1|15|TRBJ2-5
CASSELLGGQETQYF
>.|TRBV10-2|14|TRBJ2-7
CASSVVPENYEQYF